This T cell receptor (beta chain) was sequenced during a study of blood T cell repertoires in COVID-19. Study background: COVID-19 samples collected from the United States, Italy and Spain covered acute and convalescent phases.

Assay used: immunoSEQ multiplex PCR; TCRdb lists only in-frame clones, some missing. The sample includes fewer than 200,000 clones, less than 90% of them seen just once. The clonotype originates from a woman aged 70-85 years with COVID-19, enrolled during active disease. The sample comprised peripheral blood.

The CDR3 spells CASSLGQTDEQYF. Written as DNA, the CDR3 is TGCGCCAGCAGCTTGGGACAGACGGACGAGCAGTACTTC. The chain is built from TRBV5-1 and TRBJ2-7, with a tentative D call TRBD1 (5 bases). CDR1 and CDR2 from the germline V gene are SGHRS and YFSETQ. Trimming pared 0 bases from V and 5 bases from J, leaving 9 bases between. The CDR3 consists of 13 residues.